Following are 26 T cell receptor beta chains from one sample sequenced in a study of shared T cell receptors in the human thymus (dated by TCRdb to the early 2020s). Libraries were prepared through the immunoSEQ multiplex PCR assay. Imported from immuneACCESS, the table was reduced by TCRdb to in-frame sequences with V and J called. These copies leave out some clones; in studies compared against another copy, an unresolved V gene accounts for under half, and the cause of the remainder is not known. This sample has some 640,000 clones in its table, and around 87% of those were observed once. The ten largest clones take up more than 0.009% of the sample. These data were also reused for a study on human thymus T cells.

Sequencing was done on a sample of thymocytes. The receptors stem from a boy in the first two years of life with a congenital heart defect. Donor details come from another sample of the same person, matched by shared clones.

The chain recombines TRBV10-1 with TRBJ2-1, with TRBD1 identical over 10 bases. The length of the CDR3 is 15 residues. The V and J ends lost 10 bases and 5 bases, in that order; junction bases with no gene match: 11. CDR1 is WNHNN and CDR2 is SYGVQD in the germline V gene (reference sequence). The CDR3 bases are TGCGCCACTATGACGGGGACAGGGGAGCACAATGAGCAGTTCTTC. Protein product: CATMTGTGEHNEQFF.

The genes are TRBV6-1 and TRBJ1-3, with 7 bases matching TRBD1. This CDR3 region has 17 residues. The germline V gene has CDR1 MNHNS and CDR2 SASEGT. Trimming removed 3 bases from V and 0 bases from J; junction bases left unmatched: 8. The CDR3 sequence is CASSDRQGMDSGNTIYF. For the CDR3, the DNA is TGTGCCAGCAGTGACAGACAGGGTATGGACTCTGGAAACACCATATATTTT.

This chain uses TRBV7-2 with TRBJ2-7; 8 bases match TRBD2. V gave up 5 bases and J gave up 6 bases; unmatched junction bases: 18. CDR1 and CDR2 from the germline V gene are SGHTA and FQGNSA. This CDR3 has 17 amino acids. The CDR3: CASSPPLDGSGVIEQYF. For the CDR3, the DNA is TGTGCCAGCAGCCCCCCCCTTGATGGTAGCGGGGTGATCGAGCAGTACTTC.

V usage is TRBV30 and J usage is TRBJ2-1, with D possibly matching TRBD2 (6 bases). Trimming stripped 5 bases from V and 5 bases from J, with 7 bases between. This CDR3 contains 11 residues. Looked up from germline, CDR1 is GTSNPN and CDR2 is SVGIG (reference sequence). For the CDR3, the DNA is TGTGCCTGGCGGAGGGACAATGAGCAGTTCTTC. This encodes CAWRRDNEQFF.

The CDR3 is CASSFGGLYNSPLHF. In DNA, the CDR3 is TGTGCCAGCAGCTTCGGTGGACTGTATAATTCACCCCTCCACTTT. V and J are TRBV11-2 and TRBJ1-6, with D uncertain. The CDR3 contains 15 residues. Germline V gene sequence: CDR1 SGHAT, CDR2 FQNNGV. V lost 3 bases, J lost 4 bases, and 10 bases lay in between.

The V call is TRBV28, the J call TRBJ1-1, with D possibly matching TRBD1 (5 bases). The CDR3 has 13 residues. Per the germline V gene, CDR1 is MDHEN and CDR2 is SYDVKM. Trimming pared 2 bases from V and 5 bases from J, leaving 9 bases between. The CDR3: CASSLGAMTEAFF. The CDR3 coding sequence is TGTGCCAGCAGTTTAGGGGCCATGACTGAAGCTTTCTTT.

This clone has a handful of counts. The chain joins TRBV21-1 to TRBJ1-3. TRBV21-1 represents a pseudogene. The CDR3 has 15 residues. CDR3 nucleotides: TGTGCCAGCAGCAAAGCAGAGGGAGGAGGAAACACCATATATTTT. Its translation: CASSKAEGGGNTIYF.

This rearrangement joins TRBV6-1 to TRBJ2-3, with D unresolved. This CDR3 contains 13 residues. V was shortened by 8 bases and J by 6 bases, with 15 bases between the two germline ends. Germline CDR1 reads MNHNS; CDR2 reads SASEGT. Here the CDR3 reads CASSVFSMDTQYF. In DNA, the CDR3 is TGTGCCAGCTCGGTCTTCTCGATGGATACGCAGTATTTT.

The J gene is TRBJ2-7, the V gene TRBV7-9; 7 bases line up with TRBD2. This CDR3 contains 14 residues. Germline CDR1 SEHNR, CDR2 FQNEAQ (reference sequence). V lost 6 bases, J lost 5 bases, and 10 bases stayed unmatched. Here the CDR3 reads CASSLRGTTNEQYF. The CDR3 DNA sequence: TGTGCCAGCAGTTTACGGGGGACTACAAACGAGCAGTACTTC.

The chain carries TRBV27 and TRBJ1-1, with 10 bases identical to TRBD1. Germline V gene sequence: CDR1 MNHEY, CDR2 SMNVEV (reference sequence). This CDR3 has 15 amino acids. After removal of 5 bases from V and 3 bases from J, the junction contained 6 bases not matched to a gene. In nucleotides, the CDR3 is TGTGCCAGCAGTCCCGCGACAGGGGGCGACACTGAAGCTTTCTTT. Protein product: CASSPATGGDTEAFF.

The chain recombines TRBV27 with TRBJ2-2; 9 bases fit TRBD1. Trimming removed 6 bases from V and 4 bases from J; junction bases left unmatched: 12. In germline, CDR1 is MNHEY, CDR2 SMNVEV (reference sequence). The CDR3 consists of 17 residues. The CDR3 region is CASSPFGDREGTGELFF. The CDR3 nucleotides read TGTGCCAGCAGCCCATTTGGGGACAGGGAGGGCACCGGGGAGCTGTTTTTT.

The chain has TRBV6-6 and TRBJ1-1, with 7 nucleotides matching TRBD1. After removal of 6 bases from V and 5 bases from J, the junction contained 9 bases not matched to a gene. In germline, CDR1 is MNHNY, CDR2 SVGAGI (reference sequence). The CDR3 spans 14 residues. CDR3 residues: CASSDVPQGTEAFF. The CDR3 DNA reads TGTGCCAGCAGCGACGTCCCACAGGGGACTGAAGCTTTCTTT.

The chain joins TRBV28 to TRBJ2-7; 9 nucleotides match TRBD1. J was trimmed by 4 bases and V by 6 bases; bases with no gene match: 7. Germline V gives CDR1 MDHEN, CDR2 SYDVKM. The CDR3 consists of 14 residues. CDR3 sequence reads: CASSPTGGEYEQYF. The CDR3 coding sequence is TGTGCCAGCAGCCCCACAGGGGGCGAGTACGAGCAGTACTTC.

This sequence joins TRBV28 and TRBJ2-5; the match to TRBD1 covers 7 bases. In germline, CDR1 is MDHEN, CDR2 SYDVKM. V lost 5 bases, J lost 2 bases, and 5 bases stayed unmatched. The CDR3 runs to 14 residues. The CDR3 bases are TGTGCCAGCAGTACCGGGACAGAGCAAGAGACCCAGTACTTC. Its protein product is CASSTGTEQETQYF.

V gene TRBV5-6 combines with J gene TRBJ2-7; the D gene is possibly TRBD2 (6 bases). In germline, CDR1 is SGHDT, CDR2 YYEEEE. Deletions cut 4 bases from V and 4 bases from J, with 27 bases between. The CDR3 has 18 residues. CDR3 DNA: TGTGCCAGCAGCCTGACTGCGACGGAGGGTTGGTCGGCATACGAGCAGTACTTC. Its translation: CASSLTATEGWSAYEQYF.

This clone has a handful of counts. This specimen includes other DNA sequences encoding the same CDR3. The rearrangement uses TRBV29-1 and TRBJ2-7; TRBD1 matches at 7 bases. The CDR3 extends over 12 amino acids. The germline CDR1 and CDR2 sequences are SQVTM and ANQGSEA. V shed 1 base and J 5 bases; nucleotides not matched to a gene: 2. The CDR3 nucleotides are TGCAGCGTTGAAGGGACAGGAGACGAGCAGTACTTC. It translates to CSVEGTGDEQYF.

This rearrangement joins TRBV6-1 to TRBJ2-3; a possible D gene is TRBD1 (6 bases). CDR1 is MNHNS, CDR2 SASEGT, per germline. CDR3 size: 18 residues. V was cut by 0 bases and J by 3 bases, with 19 bases left in between. CDR3 bases: TGTGCCAGCAGTGAAGCCCGGACAGCCCCAGTTCGTACAGATACGCAGTATTTT. As protein: CASSEARTAPVRTDTQYF.

The rearrangement links TRBV27 to TRBJ2-6, with no clear D. Between the trimmed V and J ends, which lost 4 bases and 0 bases, there was a span of 16 bases. The length of the CDR3 is 18 residues. Germline CDR1 reads MNHEY; CDR2 reads SMNVEV (reference sequence). The CDR3 nucleotides read TGTGCCAGCAGTTGGCCCGATTCTCGTTGCTCTGGGGCCAACGTCCTGACTTTC. Translated: CASSWPDSRCSGANVLTF.

This chain links TRBV7-9 with TRBJ2-5; a possible D gene is TRBD1 (5 bases). The germline V gene has CDR1 SEHNR and CDR2 FQNEAQ (reference sequence). This CDR3 is 15 amino acids long. V lost 1 base and J 4 bases, leaving 13 bases between the germline ends. The CDR3 here is CASSLVGRVGETQYF. In nucleotides, the CDR3 is TGTGCCAGCAGCTTAGTCGGCAGGGTTGGAGAGACCCAGTACTTC.

The chain recombines TRBV10-1 with TRBJ2-3; unclear D gene. Germline V gives CDR1 WNHNN, CDR2 SYGVQD (reference sequence). The CDR3 totals 12 residues. Trimming pared 0 bases from V and 7 bases from J, leaving 5 bases between. The DNA for the CDR3 is TGCGCCAGCAGTGAGTCGGAGAATACGCAGTATTTT. It is translated as CASSESENTQYF.

The chain employs TRBV19 and TRBJ2-2; the D is unclear. This CDR3 has 13 residues. The V end lost 5 bases, the J end lost 4 bases, and 8 bases lay between the germline ends. Germline CDR1 LNHDA, CDR2 SQIVND (reference sequence). CDR3: CASSPTLTGELFF. The CDR3 DNA reads as TGTGCCAGTAGTCCGACACTCACCGGGGAGCTGTTTTTT. Full variable domain (outside the CDR3, taken from reference TRBV19 and TRBJ2-2): DGGITQSPKYLFRKEGQNVTLSCEQNLNHDAMYWYRQDPGQGLRLIYYSQIVNDFQKGDIAEGYSVSREKKESFPLTVTSAQKNPTAFYLCASSPTLTGELFFGEGSRLTVL.

The rearrangement links TRBV4-1 to TRBJ1-5; no clear D. Trimming took 3 bases from V and 1 from J, leaving 22 bases between them. The CDR3 spans 19 residues. CDR1 and CDR2 from the germline V gene are MGHRA and YSYEKL. CDR3 DNA: TGCGCCAGCAGCCACGCCACCCCTAGGTGGAACAAAAGCAATCAGCCCCAGCATTTT. Residues: CASSHATPRWNKSNQPQHF.

The chain uses TRBV7-9 and TRBJ1-1; 8 bases line up with TRBD1. The CDR3 is 18 amino acids. V shed 0 bases, J shed 4 bases, and the junction held 13 bases outside the gene matches. Germline loops: CDR1 SEHNR, CDR2 FQNEAQ (reference sequence). This CDR3 is CASSLAWGTGPPGTEAFF. The DNA for the CDR3 is TGTGCCAGCAGCTTAGCGTGGGGGACAGGCCCTCCCGGCACTGAAGCTTTCTTT. Supplemented by reference TRBV7-9 and TRBJ1-1, the full variable domain reads DTGVSQNPRHKITKRGQNVTFRCDPISEHNRLYWYRQTLGQGPEFLTYFQNEAQLEKSRLLSDRFSAERPKGSFSTLEIQRTEQGDSAMYLCASSLAWGTGPPGTEAFFGQGTRLTVV.

V gene TRBV2 combines with J gene TRBJ2-7; maybe TRBD1 (6 bases). Trimming removed 5 bases from V and 2 bases from J, with 7 bases in between. The CDR3 totals 12 residues. CDR1 SNHLY and CDR2 FYNNEI come from the germline V gene. Here the CDR3 reads CASSRTAYEQYF. The CDR3 DNA sequence: TGTGCCAGCAGTCGGACAGCCTACGAGCAGTACTTC.

This chain joins TRBV4-1 and TRBJ1-3; TRBD1 is a possible D gene (6 bases). The V gene lost 1 base and the J gene lost 2 bases, with 15 bases spanning the gap. CDR3 length equals 17 residues. CDR1 and CDR2 (germline): MGHRA, YSYEKL. The CDR3 reads CASSQGVAGGPGNTIYF. For the CDR3, the DNA is TGCGCCAGCAGCCAAGGAGTCGCGGGGGGCCCTGGAAACACCATATATTTT.

The chain is built from TRBV19 and TRBJ2-5, with 9 bases identical to TRBD1. The CDR3 runs 16 residues. Germline loops: CDR1 LNHDA, CDR2 SQIVND (reference sequence). The ends lost 1 base at V and 4 bases at J; junction bases unmatched: 7. The CDR3 sequence is CASSIVSGTGRETQYF. For the CDR3, the DNA is TGTGCCAGTAGTATAGTATCCGGGACAGGGCGAGAGACCCAGTACTTC. Supplemented by reference TRBV19 and TRBJ2-5, the full variable domain reads DGGITQSPKYLFRKEGQNVTLSCEQNLNHDAMYWYRQDPGQGLRLIYYSQIVNDFQKGDIAEGYSVSREKKESFPLTVTSAQKNPTAFYLCASSIVSGTGRETQYFGPGTRLLVL.